What follows are 19 T cell receptor beta chains derived from one specimen sequenced in a study of radiotherapy plus CTLA-4 blockade in lung cancer. Clones were sequenced by immunoSEQ multiplex PCR, and TCRdb holds only the in-frame ones, with some missing. This sample has over 100,000 clones, with 85% to 90% found just once. Sequenced material: peripheral blood, taken from a patient treated with radiotherapy plus ipilimumab. The receptor set was obtained from a human donor with non-small cell lung cancer that progressed on radiotherapy plus ipilimumab.

This clone has a single count. One end of the junction varies from germline; a read error may be responsible. This chain links TRBV30 with TRBJ1-2; perhaps TRBD1 as D (5 bases). The CDR3 is 11 residues long. From germline, CDR1 is GTSNPN and CDR2 SVGIG (reference sequence). The CDR3: CAWSVRGGWAF. The CDR3 bases are TGTGCCTGGAGTGTACGCGGGGGGTGGGCGTTC. The full variable domain, completed using reference TRBV30 and TRBJ1-2, is SQTIHQWPATLVQPVGSPLSLECTVEGTSNPNLYWYRQAAGRGLQLLFYSVGIGQISSEVPQNLSASRPQDRQFILSSKKLLLSDSGFYLCAWSVRGGWAFGSGTRLTVV.

As concerns this clone: The sample holds other DNA sequences that translate to the same CDR3. This rearrangement joins TRBV5-1 to TRBJ1-2; a weak D match, TRBD1 (6 bases). The CDR3 totals 19 residues. Germline CDR1 is SGHRS and CDR2 is YFSETQ. The V gene lost 1 base and the J gene lost 8 bases, with 30 bases spanning the gap. CDR3 bases: TGCGCCAGCAGCTTGTGGCTCCCTGGAGGGGGGCCTCCGGGGGTGGGCTACACCTTC. Amino acid sequence: CASSLWLPGGGPPGVGYTF.

The rearrangement joins TRBV11-2 to TRBJ1-2; 12 bases map to TRBD1. Germline CDR1 SGHAT, CDR2 FQNNGV. V dropped 5 bases and J dropped 4; count of bases not matched to a gene: 5. The CDR3 runs 15 residues. The CDR3 protein is CASSRLGQGAYGYTF. Here the CDR3 DNA reads TGTGCCAGCAGCCGACTGGGACAGGGGGCCTATGGCTACACCTTC.

The chain uses TRBV6-5 and TRBJ2-1, with D tentatively TRBD1 (6 bases). With 7 bases removed from V and 13 bases from J, the gap between germline ends came to 23 bases. This CDR3 has 14 amino acids. From germline, CDR1 is MNHEY and CDR2 SVGAGI. CDR3 sequence: CASNPPHPQGRQFF. The DNA of the CDR3 is TGTGCCAGCAATCCGCCACACCCACAGGGCCGACAGTTCTTC.

The gene calls are TRBV18 and TRBJ1-1; possible D gene TRBD1, 5 bases. The CDR3 has 14 amino acids. Germline CDR1 KGHSH, CDR2 LQKENI. Trimming took off 1 base at V and 6 bases at J, with 12 bases between the two ends. The CDR3 DNA reads as TGTGCCAGCTCACCACTCGACGGGGGGGCTGAAGCTTTCTTT. This encodes CASSPLDGGAEAFF.

V gene TRBV18 combines with J gene TRBJ1-2; 8 bases map to TRBD1. The CDR3 is 14 residues long. The germline V gene has CDR1 KGHSH and CDR2 LQKENI. With 6 bases clipped from V and 10 bases from J, the junction kept 13 bases outside the gene matches. The CDR3 is CASSRGLQGASYTF. Written as DNA, the CDR3 is TGTGCCAGCTCCCGTGGGTTGCAGGGGGCCTCCTACACCTTC.

The chain links TRBV27 to TRBJ1-3; D gene uncertain. The length of the CDR3 is 11 residues. Trimming shortened V by 10 bases and J by 6 bases, and 10 bases separated the two germline ends. Germline CDR1 reads MNHEY; CDR2 reads SMNVEV (reference sequence). The CDR3 is CAIPFENTIYF. For the CDR3, the DNA is TGTGCCATCCCTTTTGAAAACACCATATATTTT.

The chain uses TRBV7-6 and TRBJ2-7; no clear D gene. Germline CDR1 SGHVS, CDR2 FNYEAQ. The CDR3 extends over 15 amino acids. The V end lost 1 base, the J end lost 3 bases, and 13 bases lay between the germline ends. The CDR3 here is CASSLGSYTHYEQYF. Written as DNA, the CDR3 is TGTGCCAGCAGCTTAGGAAGTTACACTCACTACGAGCAGTACTTC.

This rearrangement joins TRBV7-5 to TRBJ1-4; the table's D call TRBD1 went unverified against the DNA. TRBV7-5 is a known pseudogene. The CDR3 is 10 amino acids. The CDR3 nucleotides read TGTGCCAGAAACTGCATGGCAGGGGTTTTT. Protein product: CARNCMAGVF.

The chain combines TRBV7-2 with TRBJ2-7, with 8 bases fitting TRBD2. The germline CDR1 and CDR2 sequences are SGHTA and FQGNSA. The CDR3 consists of 16 residues. With 4 bases clipped from V and 2 bases from J, the junction kept 10 bases outside the gene matches. The CDR3 bases are TGTGCCAGCAGCTCCTCCAGAAAAGCGGGGGCCTACGAGCAGTACTTC. This translates into CASSSSRKAGAYEQYF. Complete variable domain (other parts from reference TRBV7-2 and TRBJ2-7): GAGVSQSPSNKVTEKGKDVELRCDPISGHTALYWYRQSLGQGLEFLIYFQGNSAPDKSGLPSDRFSAERTGGSVSTLTIQRTQQEDSAVYLCASSSSRKAGAYEQYFGPGTRLTVT.

This rearrangement joins TRBV6-1 to TRBJ2-3; 9 nucleotides line up with TRBD2. The germline gives CDR1 MNHNS, CDR2 SASEGT. The junction had 12 bases not matched to a gene; V was cut back by 4 bases and J by 4 bases. The CDR3 has 17 amino acids. CDR3 sequence: CASSALLAGVTSDTQYF. The CDR3 nucleotides are TGTGCCAGCAGTGCACTACTAGCGGGCGTTACTTCAGATACGCAGTATTTT.

A single count supports this clone. The rearrangement links TRBV30 to TRBJ2-1; weak D call: TRBD2 (5 bases). Trimming pared 4 bases from V and 6 bases from J, leaving 19 bases between. CDR3 length equals 15 residues. Germline V lookup: CDR1 GTSNPN, CDR2 SVGIG (reference sequence). The DNA of the CDR3 is TGTGCCTGGAAGCCTGGCAAAACTAGGATCAATGAGCAGTTCTTC. It is translated as CAWKPGKTRINEQFF.

The chain uses TRBV9 and TRBJ1-2; D might be TRBD1 (5 bases). The CDR3 runs to 13 residues. Trimming removed 4 bases from V and 2 bases from J, with 9 bases in between. CDR1 is SGDLS and CDR2 is YYNGEE in the germline V gene. Here the CDR3 reads CASSPQENYGYTF. The CDR3 DNA follows: TGTGCCAGCAGCCCACAGGAGAACTATGGCTACACCTTC.

This chain joins TRBV7-9 and TRBJ2-3; maybe TRBD1 (6 bases). Germline lookup yields CDR1 SEHNR and CDR2 FQNEAQ (reference sequence). CDR3 size: 13 residues. V lost 5 bases to trimming and J lost 12 bases, with 18 bases between them. The CDR3: CASSAAPQGTQYF. CDR3 nucleotide sequence: TGTGCCAGCAGCGCCGCTCCACAGGGTACCCAGTATTTT. Filled out from reference TRBV7-9 and TRBJ2-3, the complete variable domain reads DTGVSQNPRHKITKRGQNVTFRCDPISEHNRLYWYRQTLGQGPEFLTYFQNEAQLEKSRLLSDRFSAERPKGSFSTLEIQRTEQGDSAMYLCASSAAPQGTQYFGPGTRLTVL.

This chain joins TRBV7-3 and TRBJ2-7, with D possibly TRBD1 on 5 matching bases. V lost 2 bases to trimming and J lost 3 bases, with 8 bases between them. CDR1 and CDR2 (germline): SGHTA, FQGTGA. The CDR3 runs to 13 residues. CDR3 in amino acids: CASSLSGHYEQYF. Written as DNA, the CDR3 is TGTGCCAGCAGCTTATCAGGACACTACGAGCAGTACTTC.

This clone came up once. The rearrangement joins TRBV4-2 to TRBJ2-2, with TRBD2 matching 8 bases. The germline CDR1 and CDR2 sequences are LGHNA and YNFKEQ. V shed 1 base, J shed 7 bases, and the junction held 8 bases outside the gene matches. The CDR3 totals 16 residues. The CDR3 nucleotides read TGTGCCAGCAGCCAAGGGACCGGGACTAGTGTCGGGGAGCTGTTTTTT. It is translated as CASSQGTGTSVGELFF.

The chain carries TRBV2 and TRBJ2-1; D is uncertain. The CDR3 length is 14 residues. Looked up from germline, CDR1 is SNHLY and CDR2 is FYNNEI. V gave up 1 base and J gave up 3 bases, with 7 bases separating them. Here the CDR3 reads CASSEVGHYNEQFF. CDR3 DNA sequence: TGTGCCAGCAGTGAAGTAGGTCACTACAATGAGCAGTTCTTC.

The chain has TRBV7-8 and TRBJ1-2; 8 nucleotides agree with TRBD1. Germline CDR1 reads SGHVS; CDR2 reads FQNEAQ. J gave up 2 bases and V 5 bases, and 10 bases lay outside the gene matches. This CDR3 comprises 16 residues. The CDR3 nucleotides read TGTGCCAGCAGCAAAGGGGGGGACAGGAAAAACTATGGCTACACCTTC. Protein: CASSKGGDRKNYGYTF.

This chain joins TRBV5-4 and TRBJ2-3, with D possibly matching TRBD1 (6 bases). From germline, CDR1 is SGHNT and CDR2 YYREEE (reference sequence). The CDR3 totals 14 residues. The V and J ends lost 2 bases and 4 bases respectively, with 11 bases between them. The DNA for the CDR3 is TGTGCCAGCAGCTTTACTTCAGGGGCAGATACGCAGTATTTT. Encoded protein: CASSFTSGADTQYF. The full variable domain, rest sourced from reference TRBV5-4 and TRBJ2-3, is ETGVTQSPTHLIKTRGQQVTLRCSSQSGHNTVSWYQQALGQGPQFIFQYYREEENGRGNFPPRFSGLQFPNYSSELNVNALELDDSALYLCASSFTSGADTQYFGPGTRLTVL.